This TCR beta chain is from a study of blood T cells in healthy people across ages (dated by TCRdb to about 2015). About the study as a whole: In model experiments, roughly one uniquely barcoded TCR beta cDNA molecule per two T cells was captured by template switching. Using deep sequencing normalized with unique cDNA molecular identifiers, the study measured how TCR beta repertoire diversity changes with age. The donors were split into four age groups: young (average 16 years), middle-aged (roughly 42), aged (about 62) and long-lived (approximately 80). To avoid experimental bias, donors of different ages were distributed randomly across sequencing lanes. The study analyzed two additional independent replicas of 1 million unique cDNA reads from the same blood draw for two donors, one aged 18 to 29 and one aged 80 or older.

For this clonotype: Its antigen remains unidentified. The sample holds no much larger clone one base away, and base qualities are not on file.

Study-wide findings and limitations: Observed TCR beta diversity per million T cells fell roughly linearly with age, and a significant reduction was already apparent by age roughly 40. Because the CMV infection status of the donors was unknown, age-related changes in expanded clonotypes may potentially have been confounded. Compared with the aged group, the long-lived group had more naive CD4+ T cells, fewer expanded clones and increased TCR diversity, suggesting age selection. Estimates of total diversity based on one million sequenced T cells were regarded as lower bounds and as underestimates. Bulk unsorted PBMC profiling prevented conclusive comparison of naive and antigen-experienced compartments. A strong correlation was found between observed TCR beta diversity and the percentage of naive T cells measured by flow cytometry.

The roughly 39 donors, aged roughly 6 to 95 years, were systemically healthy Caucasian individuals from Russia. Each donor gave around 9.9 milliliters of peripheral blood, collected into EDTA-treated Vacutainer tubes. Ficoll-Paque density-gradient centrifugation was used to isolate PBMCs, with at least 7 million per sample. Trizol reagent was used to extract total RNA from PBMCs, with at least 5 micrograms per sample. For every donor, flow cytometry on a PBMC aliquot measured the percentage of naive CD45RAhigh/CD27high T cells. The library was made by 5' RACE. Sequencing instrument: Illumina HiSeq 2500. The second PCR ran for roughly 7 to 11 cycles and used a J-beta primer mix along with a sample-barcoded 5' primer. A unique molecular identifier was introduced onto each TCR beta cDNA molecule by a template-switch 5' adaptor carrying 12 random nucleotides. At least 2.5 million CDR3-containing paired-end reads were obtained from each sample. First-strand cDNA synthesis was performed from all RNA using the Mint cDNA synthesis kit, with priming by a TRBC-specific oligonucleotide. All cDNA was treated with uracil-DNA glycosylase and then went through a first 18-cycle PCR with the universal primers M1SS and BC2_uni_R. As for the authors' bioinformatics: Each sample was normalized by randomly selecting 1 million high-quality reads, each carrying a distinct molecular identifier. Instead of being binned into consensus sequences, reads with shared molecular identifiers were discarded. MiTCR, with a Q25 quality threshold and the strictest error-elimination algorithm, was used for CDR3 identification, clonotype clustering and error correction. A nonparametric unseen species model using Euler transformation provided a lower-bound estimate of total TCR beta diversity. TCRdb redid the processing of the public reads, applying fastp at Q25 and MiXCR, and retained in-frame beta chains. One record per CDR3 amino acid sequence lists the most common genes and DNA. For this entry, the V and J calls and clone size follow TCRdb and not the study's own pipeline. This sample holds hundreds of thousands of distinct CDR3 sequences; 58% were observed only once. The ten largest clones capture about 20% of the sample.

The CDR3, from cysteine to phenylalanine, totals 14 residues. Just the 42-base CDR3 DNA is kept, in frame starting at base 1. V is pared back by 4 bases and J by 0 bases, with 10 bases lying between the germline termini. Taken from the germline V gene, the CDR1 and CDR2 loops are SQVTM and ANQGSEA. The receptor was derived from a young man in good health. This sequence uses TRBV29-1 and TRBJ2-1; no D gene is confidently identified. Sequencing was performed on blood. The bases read TGCAGCGTTGTATTCGGTAGCTCCTACAATGAGCAGTTCTTC. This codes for CSVVFGSSYNEQFF.